This T cell receptor beta chain was profiled in a study of radiotherapy plus CTLA-4 blockade in lung cancer. The table came from immunoSEQ multiplex PCR; TCRdb's copy has only in-frame clones and leaves some out. The sample carries about 62,000 clones, roughly three quarters recorded once. The TCR sequence derives from a human donor with non-small cell lung cancer who had a complete response to radiotherapy plus ipilimumab. The sample here was peripheral blood, taken from a patient treated with radiotherapy plus ipilimumab.

CDR3 residues: CASSYFYEQYF. In DNA form, the CDR3 reads TGTGCCAGCAGTTACTTTTACGAGCAGTACTTC. The V and J genes are TRBV28 and TRBJ2-7; D gene uncertain. The germline CDR1 and CDR2 sequences are MDHEN and SYDVKM. V was pared by 4 bases and J by 4 bases, with 5 bases between. The CDR3 has 11 amino acids.